Listed here are 29 T cell receptor beta chains from one sample, sequenced in a study of Ad26.COV2.S vaccination and SARS-CoV-2 variants. Sample treatment: some 19 received Ad26.COV2.S at low or high dose, single or two shots; 5 received placebo; per-sample allocation not given. After the first vaccine or placebo injection, samples were drawn on day 63. TCRdb's copy holds only in-frame clones and misses some; the assay was immunoSEQ multiplex PCR. Of roughly 390,000 clones listed, more than 85% were seen once; the top ten hold 3.5%. This sample comprised peripheral blood, obtained in a trial of Ad26.COV2.S vaccine versus placebo. The receptors were gathered from a person between 18 and 60 years old who received the Ad26.COV2.S COVID-19 vaccine or a placebo.

The chain uses TRBV7-9 and TRBJ2-1; D unresolved. CDR3 length: 12 amino acids. The germline gives CDR1 SEHNR, CDR2 FQNEAQ (reference sequence). Trimming removed 3 bases at V and 6 bases at J, with 6 bases between. CDR3 sequence: CASSLIANEQFF. CDR3 nucleotides: TGTGCCAGCAGCTTGATAGCCAATGAGCAGTTCTTC.

V gene TRBV3-1 (or the pseudogene TRBV3-2) combines with J gene TRBJ1-2; no definite D call. Trimming took off 3 bases at V and 3 bases at J, with 11 bases between the two ends. The CDR3 length is 14 residues. Germline V lookup: CDR1 LGHDT, CDR2 YNNKEL (reference sequence). The CDR3 DNA reads TGTGCCAGCAGCCAGGCCGAGGCACACTATGGCTACACCTTC. It encodes CASSQAEAHYGYTF.

This clone was seen only a few times. The chain couples TRBV7-8 to TRBJ1-4, with D tentatively TRBD1 (6 bases). CDR1 and CDR2 from the germline V gene are SGHVS and FQNEAQ. The CDR3 runs to 17 residues. The ends were cut back, 0 bases at V and 0 bases at J, with 11 bases in the middle. The CDR3 region is CASSLAQGEATNEKLFF. The CDR3 nucleotides read TGTGCCAGCAGCTTAGCACAGGGAGAGGCAACTAATGAAAAACTGTTTTTT.

The gene calls are TRBV7-2 and TRBJ2-7; D unresolved. The CDR3 consists of 13 residues. V was trimmed by 5 bases and J by 1 base, leaving 9 bases between them. CDR1 and CDR2 from the germline V gene are SGHTA and FQGNSA. For the CDR3, the DNA is TGTGCCAGCAGCAAGTGGGATTCCTACGAGCAGTACTTC. Amino acids: CASSKWDSYEQYF.

V and J are TRBV6-6 and TRBJ2-2; 7 nucleotides align to TRBD2. The CDR3 has 13 amino acids. Unmatched junction bases numbered 2, after V lost 4 bases and J lost 6 bases. The germline CDR1 and CDR2 sequences are MNHNY and SVGAGI (reference sequence). In nucleotides, the CDR3 is TGTGCCAGCAGTTTTCGGGGGGCCGGGGAGCTGTTTTTT. This sequence encodes CASSFRGAGELFF.

This chain links TRBV5-1 with TRBJ2-7, with 9 bases matching TRBD1. Germline CDR1 SGHRS, CDR2 YFSETQ. With 3 bases clipped from V and 5 bases from J, the junction kept 6 bases outside the gene matches. This CDR3 is built from 14 residues. CDR3 amino acids: CASSSGQGSNEQYF. The CDR3 nucleotides read TGCGCCAGCAGCTCGGGACAGGGCAGCAACGAGCAGTACTTC. The variable domain in full, with the rest retrieved from reference TRBV5-1 and TRBJ2-7, is KAGVTQTPRYLIKTRGQQVTLSCSPISGHRSVSWYQQTPGQGLQFLFEYFSETQRNKGNFPGRFSGRQFSNSRSEMNVSTLELGDSALYLCASSSGQGSNEQYFGPGTRLTVT.

The chain has TRBV7-2 and TRBJ1-2; TRBD1 is a possible D gene (5 bases). The length of the CDR3 is 14 residues. Trimming left V 1 base short and J 2 bases short, with 8 bases between. Germline V gene lookup returns CDR1 SGHTA and CDR2 FQGNSA. The CDR3 sequence is CASSLGGANYGYTF. CDR3 nucleotides: TGTGCCAGCAGCTTAGGTGGGGCGAACTATGGCTACACCTTC. The full variable domain, with the rest looked up from reference TRBV7-2 and TRBJ1-2, is GAGVSQSPSNKVTEKGKDVELRCDPISGHTALYWYRQSLGQGLEFLIYFQGNSAPDKSGLPSDRFSAERTGGSVSTLTIQRTQQEDSAVYLCASSLGGANYGYTFGSGTRLTVV.

The chain is built from TRBV24-1 and TRBJ2-1; 8 bases align to TRBD2. The germline V gene encodes CDR1 KGHDR and CDR2 SFDVKD. This CDR3 comprises 17 residues. V lost 8 bases and J lost 0; bases outside the gene matches: 11. The CDR3 nucleotides are TGTGCCACCAACGGCGGGGGGCCCCCGAGCTCCTACAATGAGCAGTTCTTC. Translation: CATNGGGPPSSYNEQFF.

This rearrangement joins TRBV4-1 to TRBJ1-1; D is ambiguous. V was pared by 5 bases and J by 2 bases, with 9 bases between. The CDR3 runs 13 residues. Looked up from germline, CDR1 is MGHRA and CDR2 is YSYEKL. CDR3 coding DNA: TGCGCCAGCAGCATCCCGCCCAACACTGAAGCTTTCTTT. It is translated as CASSIPPNTEAFF.

The chain joins TRBV15 to TRBJ2-5; 7 bases are a match to TRBD2. The CDR3 runs 14 residues. Germline CDR1 is LNHNV and CDR2 is YYDKDF (reference sequence). The ends lost 3 bases at V and 4 bases at J; junction bases unmatched: 5. The CDR3 region has the DNA TGTGCCACCAGCAGGGACGGGGGGAGAGAGACCCAGTACTTC. Residues: CATSRDGGRETQYF.

The V gene is TRBV10-3, the J gene TRBJ2-4, with TRBD2 as a possible D gene (5 bases). CDR1 is ENHRY and CDR2 is SYGVKD in the germline V gene. V lost 0 bases and J 3 bases, leaving 12 bases between the germline ends. The CDR3 is 16 amino acids. The CDR3 nucleotides read TGTGCCATCAGTGAGTCTCCGGGGTTTGGCAAAAACATTCAGTACTTC. It yields the protein CAISESPGFGKNIQYF.

V is TRBV11-2 and J is TRBJ2-5, with D maybe TRBD1 (6 bases). CDR1 is SGHAT, CDR2 FQNNGV, per germline. The CDR3 contains 11 residues. V was pared by 5 bases and J by 10 bases, with 11 bases between. In DNA, the CDR3 is TGTGCCAGCAGCACGGCAGGGGTCCAGTACTTC. Amino acids: CASSTAGVQYF. Together with reference TRBV11-2 and TRBJ2-5, the CDR3 gives the full variable domain: EAGVAQSPRYKIIEKRQSVAFWCNPISGHATLYWYQQILGQGPKLLIQFQNNGVVDDSQLPKDRFSAERLKGVDSTLKIQPAKLEDSAVYLCASSTAGVQYFGPGTRLLVL.

V and J are TRBV5-4 and TRBJ2-7; 9 bases agree with TRBD2. Trimming removed 0 bases from V and 12 bases from J; junction bases left unmatched: 10. CDR3 size: 14 residues. Germline assignment: CDR1 SGHNT and CDR2 YYREEE (reference sequence). CDR3 in amino acids: CASSLEVAGEHRYF. As DNA, the CDR3 is TGTGCCAGCAGCTTGGAAGTAGCGGGGGAGCATCGGTACTTC.

The chain has TRBV4-1 and TRBJ1-2; 7 bases agree with TRBD1. Trimming took 1 base from V and 2 from J; bases not matched to a gene: 19. The CDR3 is 20 amino acids. CDR1 and CDR2 (germline): MGHRA, YSYEKL. DNA for the CDR3: TGCGCCAGCAGCCAAGTATTGGGCCGGGCAGGGGGTTATCAGAACTATGGCTACACCTTC. It translates to CASSQVLGRAGGYQNYGYTF.

This clone was recorded only once. This chain uses TRBV7-2 with TRBJ2-7, with 8 nucleotides matching TRBD1. The CDR3 spans 14 residues. The germline CDR1 and CDR2 sequences are SGHTA and FQGNSA. V shed 4 bases, J shed 6 bases, and the junction held 8 bases outside the gene matches. The chain's CDR3 is CASSSWTGYLEQYF. As DNA, the CDR3 is TGTGCCAGCAGCTCATGGACAGGGTATCTCGAGCAGTACTTC.

The chain combines TRBV28 with TRBJ2-7; D may be TRBD1 (6 bases). The CDR3 consists of 16 residues. V lost 3 bases and J lost 2, with 17 bases in between. Germline V gene sequence: CDR1 MDHEN, CDR2 SYDVKM. The CDR3 loop is CASSFLDRRKTYEQYF. DNA for the CDR3: TGTGCCAGCAGTTTCCTAGACAGGAGAAAAACCTACGAGCAGTACTTC.

The rearrangement joins TRBV11-2 to TRBJ2-2; 7 nucleotides match TRBD2. V gave up 4 bases and J gave up 5 bases; unmatched junction bases: 7. The germline gives CDR1 SGHAT, CDR2 FQNNGV. The CDR3 runs 15 residues. CDR3 sequence reads: CASSSRGEWTGELFF. DNA of the CDR3: TGTGCCAGCAGCTCACGGGGGGAGTGGACCGGGGAGCTGTTTTTT.

V is TRBV7-2 and J is TRBJ1-4; D might be TRBD1 (5 bases). The CDR3 loop spans 17 amino acids. V lost 1 base and J lost 8, with 20 bases in between. Germline values: CDR1 SGHTA, CDR2 FQGNSA. The CDR3 bases are TGTGCCAGCAGCTTAGTGTACCCCGGGCAGGGAAGGGAAAAACTGTTTTTT. This translates into CASSLVYPGQGREKLFF.

The chain joins TRBV7-6 to TRBJ1-1, with D uncertain. Germline values: CDR1 SGHVS, CDR2 FNYEAQ. The CDR3 is made up of 15 amino acids. Trimming cost V 3 bases and J 3 bases, with 14 bases left between them. The CDR3 DNA reads TGTGCCAGCAGCTTCCGCCCCCTTGGAGACACTGAAGCTTTCTTT. This gives the protein CASSFRPLGDTEAFF.

With regard to this clone: In the same sample, other DNA sequences code for this CDR3. CDR3 amino acids: CASNRDNYGYTF. The CDR3, as DNA: TGTGCCAGCAACCGGGACAACTATGGCTACACCTTC. This chain uses TRBV2 with TRBJ1-2; possibly TRBD1 for D (5 bases). The germline V gene has CDR1 SNHLY and CDR2 FYNNEI. Trimming removed 7 bases from V and 2 bases from J, with 8 bases in between. There are 12 residues in the CDR3.

The genes are TRBV29-1 and TRBJ1-1; D possibly corresponds to TRBD1 (5 bases). The V gene's germline CDR1 is SQVTM and CDR2 ANQGSEA. Trimming cost V 5 bases and J 4 bases, with 11 bases left between them. The CDR3 loop spans 12 amino acids. CDR3 region: CSVLRGGTEAFF. The DNA for the CDR3 is TGCAGCGTTTTGCGGGGGGGCACTGAAGCTTTCTTT.

V and J are TRBV3-1 (or the pseudogene TRBV3-2) and TRBJ1-2; D might be TRBD1 (5 bases). Germline assignment: CDR1 LGHDT and CDR2 YNNKEL (reference sequence). With 4 bases removed from V and 0 bases from J, the gap between germline ends came to 15 bases. The CDR3 is made up of 16 amino acids. The CDR3 region has the DNA TGTGCCAGCAGCCGACCGACGGGGGGATCTAACTATGGCTACACCTTC. As protein: CASSRPTGGSNYGYTF.

V gene TRBV5-1 combines with J gene TRBJ1-2; D is undetermined. Germline V gene sequence: CDR1 SGHRS, CDR2 YFSETQ. V lost 4 bases and J 1 base, leaving 8 bases between the germline ends. The CDR3 extends over 13 amino acids. CDR3 sequence (DNA): TGCGCCAGCAGCCTTATCAGTAACTATGGCTACACCTTC. Protein: CASSLISNYGYTF. The full variable domain, its missing parts supplied by reference TRBV5-1 and TRBJ1-2, is KAGVTQTPRYLIKTRGQQVTLSCSPISGHRSVSWYQQTPGQGLQFLFEYFSETQRNKGNFPGRFSGRQFSNSRSEMNVSTLELGDSALYLCASSLISNYGYTFGSGTRLTVV.

The sample holds a few counts of this clone. The V gene is TRBV2, the J gene TRBJ2-2; possibly TRBD1 or TRBD2 for D (5 bases each). This CDR3 comprises 14 residues. V lost 6 bases and J 8 bases, leaving 16 bases between the germline ends. Per the germline V gene, CDR1 is SNHLY and CDR2 is FYNNEI. CDR3 sequence (DNA): TGTGCCAGCAGCCGGGACGGTATCGGAGGGGAGCTGTTTTTT. This translates into CASSRDGIGGELFF.

This chain joins TRBV4-1 and TRBJ2-5; the D call may be TRBD1 or TRBD2 (5 bases each). Germline V CDR1 and CDR2: MGHRA, YSYEKL. V lost 1 base, J lost 5 bases, and 8 bases lay in between. The CDR3 has 13 amino acids. The CDR3 protein is CASSQARGETQYF. DNA of the CDR3: TGCGCCAGCAGCCAAGCGAGGGGCGAGACCCAGTACTTC.

The chain recombines TRBV6-5 with TRBJ1-3; no clear D gene. The CDR3 is 15 residues long. V dropped 2 bases and J dropped 4 bases, with 12 bases sitting between them. Looked up from germline, CDR1 is MNHEY and CDR2 is SVGAGI. As DNA, the CDR3 is TGTGCCAGCAGTTACGACGGGTCAGGCGGAAACACCATATATTTT. It encodes CASSYDGSGGNTIYF.

This chain joins TRBV2 and TRBJ1-5; D might be TRBD1 (5 bases). The CDR3 runs 15 residues. V was trimmed by 4 bases and J by 9 bases, leaving 19 bases between them. The germline CDR1 and CDR2 sequences are SNHLY and FYNNEI. The CDR3 is CASSAGRGGIRPQHF. CDR3 sequence (DNA): TGTGCCAGCAGTGCGGGGCGGGGAGGGATTCGGCCCCAGCATTTT.

V usage is TRBV11-2 and J usage is TRBJ1-4, with D hard to call. V lost 2 bases, J lost 0 bases, and 4 bases lay in between. CDR3 length: 14 amino acids. Germline CDR1 is SGHAT and CDR2 is FQNNGV. The CDR3 DNA follows: TGTGCCAGCAGCTTACGGACAACTAATGAAAAACTGTTTTTT. Amino acids: CASSLRTTNEKLFF.

The chain recombines TRBV3-1 (or the pseudogene TRBV3-2) with TRBJ1-2, with unresolved D. V lost 3 bases to trimming and J lost 4 bases, with 6 bases between them. This CDR3 is 12 amino acids long. CDR1 and CDR2 (germline): LGHDT, YNNKEL (reference sequence). CDR3 amino acids: CASSHNGYGYTF. Here the CDR3 DNA reads TGTGCCAGCAGCCATAATGGCTATGGCTACACCTTC.